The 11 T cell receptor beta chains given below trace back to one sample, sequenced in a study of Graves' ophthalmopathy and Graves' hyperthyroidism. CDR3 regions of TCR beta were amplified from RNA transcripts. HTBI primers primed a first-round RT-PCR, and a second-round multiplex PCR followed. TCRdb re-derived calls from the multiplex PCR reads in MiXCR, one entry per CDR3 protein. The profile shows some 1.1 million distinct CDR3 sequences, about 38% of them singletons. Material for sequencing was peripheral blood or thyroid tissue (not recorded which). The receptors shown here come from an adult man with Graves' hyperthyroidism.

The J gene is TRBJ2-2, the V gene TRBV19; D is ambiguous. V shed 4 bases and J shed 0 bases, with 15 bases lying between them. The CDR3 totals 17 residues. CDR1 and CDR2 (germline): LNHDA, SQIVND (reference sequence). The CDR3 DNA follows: TGTGCCAGTAGTACACCAAGACGGCTCGCGAACACCGGGGAGCTGTTTTTT. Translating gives CASSTPRRLANTGELFF.

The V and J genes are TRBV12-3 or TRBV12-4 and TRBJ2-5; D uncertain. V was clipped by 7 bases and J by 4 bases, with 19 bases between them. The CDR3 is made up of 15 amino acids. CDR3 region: CASTLQSVSLETQYF. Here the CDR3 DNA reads TGTGCCAGCACCCTCCAATCCGTGAGCTTAGAGACCCAGTACTTC.

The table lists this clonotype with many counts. The CDR3 nucleotides are TGCAGACACGGACTCCGGATGGGGAACACTGAAGCTTTCTTT. Its protein is CRHGLRMGNTEAFF. The chain uses TRBV20-1 and TRBJ1-1; D unresolved. CDR1 and CDR2 (germline): DFQATT, SNEGSKA (reference sequence). The CDR3 is made up of 14 amino acids.

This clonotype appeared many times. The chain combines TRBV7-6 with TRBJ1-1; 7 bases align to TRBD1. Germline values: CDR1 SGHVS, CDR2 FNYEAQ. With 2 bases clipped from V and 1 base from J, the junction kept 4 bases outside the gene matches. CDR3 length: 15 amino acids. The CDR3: CASSLYPGGNTEAFF. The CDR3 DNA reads TGTGCCAGCAGCTTATACCCAGGGGGGAACACTGAAGCTTTCTTT. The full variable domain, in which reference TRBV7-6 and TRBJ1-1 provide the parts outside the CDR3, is GAGVSQSPRYKVTKRGQDVALRCDPISGHVSLYWYRQALGQGPEFLTYFNYEAQQDKSGLPNDRFSAERPEGSISTLTIQRTEQRDSAMYRCASSLYPGGNTEAFFGQGTRLTVV.

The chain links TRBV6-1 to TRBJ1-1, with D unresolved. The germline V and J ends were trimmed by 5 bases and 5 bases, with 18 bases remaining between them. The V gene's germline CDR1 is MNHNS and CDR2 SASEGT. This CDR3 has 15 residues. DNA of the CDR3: TGTGCCAGCAGTTGGAACCGCAATCCTAAGACTGAAGCTTTCTTT. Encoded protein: CASSWNRNPKTEAFF.

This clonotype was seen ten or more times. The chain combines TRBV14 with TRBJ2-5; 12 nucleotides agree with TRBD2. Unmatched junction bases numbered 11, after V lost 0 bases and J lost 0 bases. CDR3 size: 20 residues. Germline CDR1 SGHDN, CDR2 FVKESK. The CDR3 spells CASSQEPTSGGTGYQETQYF. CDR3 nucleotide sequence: TGTGCCAGCAGCCAAGAACCCACTAGCGGGGGGACCGGCTACCAAGAGACCCAGTACTTC.

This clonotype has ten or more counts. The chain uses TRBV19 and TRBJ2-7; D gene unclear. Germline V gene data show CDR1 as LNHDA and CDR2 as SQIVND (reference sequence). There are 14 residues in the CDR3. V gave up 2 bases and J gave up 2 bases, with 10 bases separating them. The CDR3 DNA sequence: TGTGCCAGTAGTATATCTCCAAACGCCTACGAGCAGTACTTC. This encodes CASSISPNAYEQYF.

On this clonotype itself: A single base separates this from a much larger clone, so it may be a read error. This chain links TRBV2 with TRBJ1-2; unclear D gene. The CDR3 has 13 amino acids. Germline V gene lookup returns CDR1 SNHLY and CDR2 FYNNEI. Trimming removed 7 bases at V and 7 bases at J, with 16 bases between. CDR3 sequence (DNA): TGTGCCAGCACCGTGGCTGGAGGGAGTGGCTACACCTTC. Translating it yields CASTVAGGSGYTF.

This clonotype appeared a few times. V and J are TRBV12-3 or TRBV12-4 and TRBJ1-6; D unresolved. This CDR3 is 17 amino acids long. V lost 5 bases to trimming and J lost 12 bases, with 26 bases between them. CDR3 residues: CASSPPFYPKGFLPLHF. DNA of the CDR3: TGTGCCAGCAGTCCGCCCTTCTATCCAAAGGGATTTTTACCCCTCCACTTT.

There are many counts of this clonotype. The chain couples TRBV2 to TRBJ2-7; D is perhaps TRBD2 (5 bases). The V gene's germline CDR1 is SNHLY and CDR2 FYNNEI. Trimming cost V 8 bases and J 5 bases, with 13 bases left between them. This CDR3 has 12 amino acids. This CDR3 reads CASRSDGDEQYF. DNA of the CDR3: TGTGCCAGCCGCTCCGACGGGGACGAGCAGTACTTC.

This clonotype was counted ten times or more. CDR3 DNA: TGTGCCAGCAGCTCGAATGGACAGCAGCAAGAGACCCAGTACTTC. It codes for CASSSNGQQQETQYF. The chain is built from TRBV7-2 and TRBJ2-5; weak D call: TRBD1 (6 bases). CDR1 is SGHTA and CDR2 is FQGNSA in the germline V gene. The length of the CDR3 is 15 residues. Trimming pared 4 bases from V and 2 bases from J, leaving 14 bases between. Filled out from reference TRBV7-2 and TRBJ2-5, the complete variable domain reads GAGVSQSPSNKVTEKGKDVELRCDPISGHTALYWYRQSLGQGLEFLIYFQGNSAPDKSGLPSDRFSAERTGGSVSTLTIQRTQQEDSAVYLCASSSNGQQQETQYFGPGTRLLVL.